This TCR beta chain was profiled in a study of cytomegalovirus exposure and HLA in healthy donors. With 60 Vbeta and 13 Jbeta primers, the PCR was carried out. TCRdb's copy holds only in-frame clones and misses some; the assay was immunoSEQ multiplex PCR. The sample contains roughly 150,000 clones, around 86% of which appear only once. Germline V CDR1 and CDR2: MNHNS, SASEGT. The CDR3 runs 14 residues. The V gene lost 6 bases and the J gene lost 0 bases, with 11 bases spanning the gap. The chain employs TRBV6-1 and TRBJ1-2; TRBD1 is a possible D gene (6 bases). Sequenced: PBMCs. The source of this sequence is a girl aged 2 to 10 in good health and CMV-seropositive. Here the CDR3 DNA reads TGTGCCAGCAGCGTCACAGGGACTAACTATGGCTACACCTTC. It specifies CASSVTGTNYGYTF.